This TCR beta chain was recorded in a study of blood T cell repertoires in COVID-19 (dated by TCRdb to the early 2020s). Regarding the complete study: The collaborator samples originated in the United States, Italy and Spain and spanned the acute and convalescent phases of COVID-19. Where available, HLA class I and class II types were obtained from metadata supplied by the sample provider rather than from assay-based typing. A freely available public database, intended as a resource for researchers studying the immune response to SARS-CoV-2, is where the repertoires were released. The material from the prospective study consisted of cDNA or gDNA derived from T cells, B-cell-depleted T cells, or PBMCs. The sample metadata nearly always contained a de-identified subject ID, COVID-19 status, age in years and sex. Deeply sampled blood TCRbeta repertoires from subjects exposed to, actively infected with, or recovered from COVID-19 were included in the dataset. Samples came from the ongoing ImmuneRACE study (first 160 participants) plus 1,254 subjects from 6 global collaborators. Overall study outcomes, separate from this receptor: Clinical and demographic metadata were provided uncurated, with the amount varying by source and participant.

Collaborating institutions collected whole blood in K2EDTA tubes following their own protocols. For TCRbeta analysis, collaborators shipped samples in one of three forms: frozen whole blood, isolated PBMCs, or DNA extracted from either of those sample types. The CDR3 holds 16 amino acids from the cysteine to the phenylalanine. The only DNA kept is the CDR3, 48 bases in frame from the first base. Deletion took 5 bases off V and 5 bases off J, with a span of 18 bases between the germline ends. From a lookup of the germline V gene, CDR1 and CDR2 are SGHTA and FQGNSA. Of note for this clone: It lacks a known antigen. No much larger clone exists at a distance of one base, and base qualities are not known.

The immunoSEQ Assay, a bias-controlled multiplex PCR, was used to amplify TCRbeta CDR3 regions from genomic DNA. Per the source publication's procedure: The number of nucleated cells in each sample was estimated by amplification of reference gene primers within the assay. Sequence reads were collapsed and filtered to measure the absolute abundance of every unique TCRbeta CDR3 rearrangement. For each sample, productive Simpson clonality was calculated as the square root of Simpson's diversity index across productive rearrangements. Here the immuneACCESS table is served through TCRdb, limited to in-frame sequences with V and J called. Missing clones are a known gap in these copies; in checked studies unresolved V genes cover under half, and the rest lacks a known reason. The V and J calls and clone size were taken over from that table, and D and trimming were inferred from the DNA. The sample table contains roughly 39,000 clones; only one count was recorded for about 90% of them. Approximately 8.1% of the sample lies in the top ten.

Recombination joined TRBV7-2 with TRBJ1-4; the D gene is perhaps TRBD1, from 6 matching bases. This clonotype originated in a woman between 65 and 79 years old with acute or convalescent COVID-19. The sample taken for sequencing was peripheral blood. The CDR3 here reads CASSPNPRGTNEKLFF. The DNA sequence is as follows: TGTGCCAGCAGCCCCAATCCCAGGGGAACAAATGAAAAACTGTTTTTT. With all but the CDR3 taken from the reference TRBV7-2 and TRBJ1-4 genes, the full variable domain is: GAGVSQSPSNKVTEKGKDVELRCDPISGHTALYWYRQSLGQGLEFLIYFQGNSAPDKSGLPSDRFSAERTGGSVSTLTIQRTQQEDSAVYLCASSPNPRGTNEKLFFGSGTQLSVL.